Each of the 3 T cell receptor beta chains below was sequenced from the same sample in a study of OX40 agonist ivuxolimab in advanced cancers. Profiled with immunoSEQ multiplex PCR; TCRdb holds only in-frame clones, not every one. The profile covers about 43,000 clones, with around 87% appearing a single time and less than 35% taken by the ten largest. The source material was CD4+ or CD8+ T cells sorted from blood, sampled in a trial of the OX40 agonist ivuxolimab. The receptors derive from an adult with an advanced solid tumor such as melanoma, head and neck, liver or kidney cancer.

Concerning this clone itself: This same CDR3 is encoded by further DNA sequences in the sample. The chain couples TRBV6-1 to TRBJ1-2, with TRBD1 identical over 9 bases. Per the germline V gene, CDR1 is MNHNS and CDR2 is SASEGT. V gave up 3 bases and J gave up 8 bases; unmatched junction bases: 4. This CDR3 region has 13 residues. The CDR3 DNA is TGTGCCAGCAGTGAGACCGGGACAGGGGGCTACACCTTC. Translating gives CASSETGTGGYTF.

The chain combines TRBV28 with TRBJ1-2, with 8 bases identical to TRBD1. Germline V gene sequence: CDR1 MDHEN, CDR2 SYDVKM. Losses at the gene ends were 5 bases for V and 8 bases for J; bases not matched to a gene: 22. The CDR3 has 18 residues. The CDR3 coding sequence is TGTGCCAGCAGTCGTCGGTCCCTCAGGGGGCTGGGAGTGAACGGCTACACCTTC. This encodes CASSRRSLRGLGVNGYTF.

CDR3 nucleotides: TGTGCCAGCAGCTTAGGGGGAATCGACGGCTACACCTTC. Protein: CASSLGGIDGYTF. The rearrangement links TRBV7-9 to TRBJ1-2, with D uncertain. The CDR3 runs to 13 residues. Trimming took 1 base from V and 8 from J, leaving 11 bases between them. From germline, CDR1 is SEHNR and CDR2 FQNEAQ (reference sequence). Full variable domain (outside the CDR3, taken from reference TRBV7-9 and TRBJ1-2): DTGVSQNPRHKITKRGQNVTFRCDPISEHNRLYWYRQTLGQGPEFLTYFQNEAQLEKSRLLSDRFSAERPKGSFSTLEIQRTEQGDSAMYLCASSLGGIDGYTFGSGTRLTVV.